Presented here are 16 T cell receptor beta chains from one specimen sequenced in a study of cytomegalovirus exposure and HLA in healthy donors. The table came from immunoSEQ multiplex PCR; TCRdb's copy has only in-frame clones and leaves some out. This sample has approximately 140,000 clones; approximately 87% occur once, and the top ten carry about 2.7%. Sequencing was carried out using PBMCs. These receptors all stem from a man aged 18 to 30 in good health and CMV-seronegative.

This sequence joins TRBV6-1 and TRBJ1-2; 8 bases map to TRBD1. CDR3 length equals 14 residues. Germline CDR1 and CDR2: MNHNS and SASEGT. With 7 bases clipped from V and 4 bases from J, the junction kept 8 bases outside the gene matches. For the CDR3, the DNA is TGTGCCAGCACCATGGACAGGGCTAGCTATGGCTACACCTTC. Residues: CASTMDRASYGYTF.

The rearrangement uses TRBV18 and TRBJ2-1, with TRBD2 identical over 7 bases. This CDR3 contains 15 residues. CDR1 is KGHSH and CDR2 is LQKENI in the germline V gene. Trimming removed 6 bases from V and 4 bases from J; junction bases left unmatched: 9. CDR3 sequence reads: CASSSAGVRYNEQFF. CDR3 nucleotide sequence: TGTGCCAGCTCGTCCGCGGGAGTGAGGTACAATGAGCAGTTCTTC.

CDR3 residues: CASSQRTSGGHTDTQYF. For the CDR3, the DNA is TGCGCCAGCAGCCAAAGGACTAGCGGGGGGCACACAGATACGCAGTATTTT. The chain uses TRBV4-1 and TRBJ2-3; TRBD2 agrees at 14 bases. CDR3 length: 17 residues. Germline V gene sequence: CDR1 MGHRA, CDR2 YSYEKL. The junction had 3 bases not matched to a gene; V was cut back by 2 bases and J by 2 bases.

The CDR3 DNA sequence: TGCGCCAGTGCCCCGGGAGCGGGGACAGATACGCAGTATTTT. Its translation is CASAPGAGTDTQYF. V and J are TRBV10-1 and TRBJ2-3; 7 nucleotides match TRBD2. With V trimmed by 9 bases and J by 3 bases, 9 bases remained unmatched. There are 14 residues in the CDR3. Germline V gene sequence: CDR1 WNHNN, CDR2 SYGVQD (reference sequence).

The CDR3 loop reads CASRSTGSGELFF. The CDR3 DNA is TGTGCCAGCAGATCTACGGGGTCCGGGGAGCTGTTTTTT. The rearrangement joins TRBV6-5 to TRBJ2-2, with TRBD2 as a possible D gene (5 bases). V dropped 6 bases and J dropped 6 bases, with 11 bases sitting between them. CDR1 and CDR2 (germline): MNHEY, SVGAGI. The CDR3 is 13 residues long.

The V and J genes are TRBV2 and TRBJ1-5; 8 nucleotides match TRBD1. The CDR3 sequence is 15 residues long. The V segment lost 6 bases and the J segment 2 bases; nucleotides outside the gene matches: 6. Germline-derived CDR1 and CDR2 are SNHLY and FYNNEI. Here the CDR3 reads CASSGQGQGNQPQHF. The CDR3 nucleotides are TGTGCCAGCAGCGGGCAGGGACAGGGCAATCAGCCCCAGCATTTT.

The V and J genes are TRBV28 and TRBJ2-7; TRBD2 matches at 9 bases. This CDR3 spans 14 amino acids. The V gene's germline CDR1 is MDHEN and CDR2 SYDVKM. Trimming removed 5 bases from V and 2 bases from J; junction bases left unmatched: 4. This chain's CDR3 is CASSLSGSTYEQYF. The DNA of the CDR3 is TGTGCCAGCAGTCTTAGCGGGAGCACCTACGAGCAGTACTTC.

The count of this clone is one. The rearrangement uses TRBV7-9 and TRBJ1-2; 7 bases match TRBD1. This CDR3 region has 17 residues. Looked up from germline, CDR1 is SEHNR and CDR2 is FQNEAQ (reference sequence). Germline trimming cut 0 bases from V and 8 bases from J; bases unmatched to any gene: 15. The CDR3 reads CASSLAGGQPKTGGYTF. The CDR3 bases are TGTGCCAGCAGCTTAGCCGGGGGACAGCCAAAAACGGGCGGCTACACCTTC.

The chain carries TRBV2 and TRBJ2-7, with 9 positions matching TRBD1. Germline trimming cut 6 bases from V and 1 base from J; bases unmatched to any gene: 7. CDR3 length: 15 amino acids. Germline V gene lookup returns CDR1 SNHLY and CDR2 FYNNEI. CDR3 DNA sequence: TGTGCCAGCAGCTTCGGACAGGGGCGATCCTACGAGCAGTACTTC. Its translation: CASSFGQGRSYEQYF.

The CDR3 is CASKQGNQPQHF. CDR3 sequence (DNA): TGTGCCAGTAAACAGGGGAACCAGCCCCAGCATTTT. This rearrangement joins TRBV25-1 to TRBJ1-5; TRBD1 matches at 7 bases. Germline V gene lookup returns CDR1 MGHDK and CDR2 SYGVNS. V trimming: 9 bases; J trimming: 7 bases; junction bases outside the gene matches: 6. CDR3 length: 12 residues.

This clone was observed a few times. The CDR3 DNA follows: TGTGCCAGCAGCTTGAGGCATGGAGGAGAGACCCAGTACTTC. Its translation is CASSLRHGGETQYF. The rearrangement joins TRBV5-4 to TRBJ2-5; D perhaps matches TRBD2 (5 bases). The CDR3 is 14 amino acids. Trimming stripped 1 base from V and 4 bases from J, with 11 bases between. From germline, CDR1 is SGHNT and CDR2 YYREEE (reference sequence).

CDR3 in DNA: TGCAGCGTGCCGACTACGACTAGCGGGAGGGCCGATGAGCAGTTCTTC. Residues: CSVPTTTSGRADEQFF. This chain uses TRBV29-1 with TRBJ2-1; 14 positions agree with TRBD2. With 6 bases clipped from V and 8 bases from J, the junction kept 12 bases outside the gene matches. CDR3 length: 16 residues. Germline V CDR1 and CDR2: SQVTM, ANQGSEA.

The genes are TRBV7-7 and TRBJ1-1; D is perhaps TRBD1 (6 bases). V was pared by 5 bases and J by 4 bases, with 14 bases between. CDR1 is SSHAT and CDR2 is FNYEAQ in the germline V gene (reference sequence). This CDR3 contains 14 residues. The CDR3 is CASSKTQGGTEAFF. The CDR3 DNA reads as TGTGCCAGCAGCAAAACACAGGGCGGCACTGAAGCTTTCTTT.

In this sample, this clone turned up once. The V and J genes are TRBV5-6 and TRBJ1-2; TRBD1 is a possible D gene (5 bases). Trimming stripped 3 bases from V and 5 bases from J, with 14 bases between. The length of the CDR3 is 14 residues. Germline loops: CDR1 SGHDT, CDR2 YYEEEE. CDR3 amino acids: CASSYQGFRYGYTF. The CDR3 nucleotides read TGTGCCAGCAGCTACCAGGGTTTTCGATATGGCTACACCTTC.

The chain recombines TRBV18 with TRBJ2-7; a weak D match, TRBD2 (5 bases). Trimming cost V 3 bases and J 4 bases, with 19 bases left between them. This CDR3 has 16 residues. CDR1 is KGHSH and CDR2 is LQKENI in the germline V gene. CDR3 DNA sequence: TGTGCCAGCTCACCTCAAAAAGCGGTCGCCGGTTACGAGCAGTACTTC. Its translation: CASSPQKAVAGYEQYF.

In this sample, this clone turned up many times. The gene calls are TRBV7-9 and TRBJ2-7; D unclear. The V end lost 5 bases, the J end lost 1 base, and 15 bases lay between the germline ends. The CDR3 has 15 amino acids. Germline assignment: CDR1 SEHNR and CDR2 FQNEAQ (reference sequence). The CDR3 DNA is TGTGCCAGCAGCCCGGTGCCACCGGAGTCCTACGAGCAGTACTTC. This sequence encodes CASSPVPPESYEQYF.